The present T cell receptor beta chain was sequenced within a study of shared clonotypes between healthy human individuals. Germline trimming cut 4 bases from V and 6 bases from J; bases unmatched to any gene: 8. The CDR3 covers 15 residues. Germline CDR1 and CDR2: SQVTM and ANQGSEA. The assay was immunoSEQ multiplex PCR, and TCRdb's table has in-frame clones only and misses some. The sample holds about 1.5 million clones, approximately 97% seen once. The J gene is TRBJ2-1, the V gene TRBV29-1; 11 positions match TRBD2. The sequence came from a man aged 30 to 39 in good health. Sequencing was carried out using naive CD4+ T cells sorted from blood. Subset indicated: CD45RA+ positively selected. In nucleotides, the CDR3 is TGCAGCGTTGTACTCCCAGGACTAGCGGGCAATGAGCAGTTCTTC. Its translation is CSVVLPGLAGNEQFF.